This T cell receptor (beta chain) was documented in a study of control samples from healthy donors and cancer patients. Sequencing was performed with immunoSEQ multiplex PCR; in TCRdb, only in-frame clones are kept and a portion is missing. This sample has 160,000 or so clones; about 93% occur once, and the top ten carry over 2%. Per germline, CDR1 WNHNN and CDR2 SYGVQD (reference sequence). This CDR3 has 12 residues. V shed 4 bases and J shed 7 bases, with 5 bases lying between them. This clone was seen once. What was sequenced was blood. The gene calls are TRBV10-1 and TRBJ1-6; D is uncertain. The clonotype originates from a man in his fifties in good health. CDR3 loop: CASSGKNSPLHF. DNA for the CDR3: TGCGCCAGCAGTGGAAAGAATTCACCCCTCCACTTT.